This T cell receptor beta chain was identified in a study of T-cell reconstitution after alpha-beta-depleted transplantation in children. Findings of the study overall: Surviving recipient T cells and thymic progenitors accounted for the high day-60 TCRbeta diversity observed in some patients. Diversity and T-cell counts at one year after transplant derived mostly from new T cells. Alpha-beta T cells present about two months after transplant were reported to originate from several hundred expanded graft clones.

Preparation of the TCRbeta library used unique molecular identifiers. Using its own MiXCR run on the PCR reads, TCRdb lists one record per CDR3 protein. The data contain nearly 350,000 distinct CDR3 sequences, roughly 15% of them singletons. Ten or more counts support this clonotype. Its antigen is unidentified. This TCR was sampled from a male patient between 2 and 10 years old who had a stem cell transplant for acute lymphoblastic leukemia, so the T cells may come from the graft donor. The source material was PBMCs, mostly from graft donor cells, sampled 360 days after TCRalphabeta/CD19-depleted stem cell transplant.

This CDR3 is CASSFTSGSGDTQYF. The CDR3 DNA sequence: TGTGCCAGCAGCTTTACTAGCGGGAGCGGAGATACGCAGTATTTT. The chain links TRBV7-3 to TRBJ2-3, with 11 bases lining up with TRBD2. V lost 3 bases to trimming and J lost 5 bases; unmatched junction nucleotides: 4. Germline CDR1 SGHTA, CDR2 FQGTGA. The CDR3 length is 15 residues. The full variable domain, completed using reference TRBV7-3 and TRBJ2-3, is GAGVSQTPSNKVTEKGKYVELRCDPISGHTALYWYRQSLGQGPEFLIYFQGTGAADDSGLPNDRFFAVRPEGSVSTLKIQRTERGDSAVYLCASSFTSGSGDTQYFGPGTRLTVL.